The sequence of this T cell receptor beta chain was determined in a study of human T cells and chemical hapten exposure. Time point: healthy volunteer bleed at 2 weeks. Unfractionated whole blood was the source from which total RNA was extracted. Authors' methods: A typical sample had some 95,000 TCRs, with roughly 20,000 to 700,000 overall. TCRdb called the RACE reads again in MiXCR, with one record for every CDR3 protein. It is TCRdb's table, rather than the study itself, that gives the V and J calls and clone size. The sample contains around 130,000 distinct CDR3 sequences, around 8.3% of which appear only once. Germline V gives CDR1 SQVTM, CDR2 ANQGSEA. This CDR3 contains 13 residues. The trim removed 6 bases at V and 0 bases at J, leaving 3 bases unmatched. This clonotype was detected a few times. The target antigen is unknown. Study-level results: Sensitizing to DPC left TCRs with a frequency above 1 in 1000 unaltered.

This receptor was obtained from a male donor in good health. Some clones in this sample may be carry-over from other donors' samples. The rearrangement links TRBV29-1 to TRBJ2-3; 7 bases fit TRBD2. What was sequenced was whole blood. The CDR3 DNA is TGCAGCGTGAGCGGGGAGAGCACAGATACGCAGTATTTT. Translation: CSVSGESTDTQYF.